This T cell receptor beta chain was sequenced for a study of CD8 T cells in Susac syndrome. Trimming removed 7 bases from V and 3 bases from J, with 18 bases in between. The CDR3 is made up of 15 amino acids. Germline V gives CDR1 MNHNS, CDR2 SASEGT. CD8+ and CD4+ T cells circulating in blood were sequenced for TCR beta. FACS enriched CD8+ TEMRA cells, while bulk CD8+ and CD4+ were negatively isolated. After extraction with the RNeasy kit, roughly 0.5 to 1 ug of the RNA was reverse transcribed using random hexamers. Multiplex immunoSEQ PCR targeted 54 Vbeta and 13 Jbeta TCR beta segments. TCRdb called the immunoSEQ multiplex PCR reads again in MiXCR, with one record for every CDR3 protein. The sample includes about 430,000 distinct CDR3 sequences, 85% to 90% of them seen just once.

V usage is TRBV6-1 and J usage is TRBJ1-1; the D gene is possibly TRBD1 (6 bases). The clonotype originates from a human donor with multiple sclerosis. The source material was CD8+ T cells from PBMCs. CDR3 protein: CASTSSRGRDTEAFF. CDR3 bases: TGTGCCAGCACCTCGAGCCGGGGGCGGGACACTGAAGCTTTCTTT.